This T cell receptor (beta chain) was identified during a study of T cell responses to AZD1222 COVID-19 vaccine. Per germline, CDR1 MDHEN and CDR2 SYDVKM. V was pared by 4 bases and J by 8 bases, with 13 bases of the junction left unmatched. The CDR3 consists of 17 residues. TCRdb's table, derived via immunoSEQ multiplex PCR, lists solely in-frame clones and lacks some. The table has 130,000 to 150,000 clones, 85% to 95% seen once. This clonotype was sampled from an adult who had recovered from COVID-19. The sequenced sample was peripheral blood, obtained after recovery from COVID-19. V usage is TRBV28 and J usage is TRBJ2-1, with 11 bases fitting TRBD2. CDR3 sequence: CASSSSLLAGEEDEQFF. In DNA form, the CDR3 reads TGTGCCAGCAGTTCCTCCCTACTAGCGGGAGAGGAGGATGAGCAGTTCTTC.